Detailed here is one TCR beta chain. From RNA transcripts, TCR beta CDR3 regions were amplified. A first-round RT-PCR of the TCR CDR3 used the HTBI primer set. TCRdb re-called the multiplex PCR reads through MiXCR, storing one row per CDR3 protein. The table shows roughly 700,000 distinct CDR3 sequences, with roughly 17% occurring only once. These data come from a study of T cells in Graves' hyperthyroidism and ophthalmopathy. The source is a man over 45 with Graves' hyperthyroidism. The sample comprised blood.

The CDR3 DNA reads TGTGCCAGCAGTGAAGGACAGCCCTCCTACGAGCAGTACTTC. This codes for CASSEGQPSYEQYF. This chain connects TRBV2 to TRBJ2-7, with a possible D match to TRBD1 (5 bases). V gave up 1 base and J gave up 0 bases, with 7 bases separating them. Germline V CDR1 and CDR2: SNHLY, FYNNEI. The CDR3 sequence is 14 residues long.